The rows below give T cell receptor beta chains drawn from one sample of a study of early T cells in non-severe SARS-CoV-2 infection. TCRdb itself ran the 5' RACE reads through MiXCR, one entry per CDR3 protein. The table records about 80,000 distinct CDR3 sequences, approximately 12% of them present only once. Here the sequenced sample was whole blood, taken at baseline. All receptors come from an adult who was a healthcare worker with PCR-confirmed SARS-CoV-2 infection or an uninfected control (not recorded which). The donor label of this sample is uncertain. The CDR3 runs from the conserved cysteine through the conserved F or W. The D gene is left open where the match is weak. Clone size is stated in some rows and not others, as once, few, many or a class when expanded.

>.|many|TRBV5-7|TRBJ2-1
TGTGCCAGCAGCTCCCAGCGTTGGGGTGAGCAGTTCTTC
CASSSQRWGEQFF
>.|few|TRBV7-2|TRBJ2-1
TGTGCCAGCAGCTTAGGGTGGGGGCCCAATGAGCAGTTCTTC
CASSLGWGPNEQFF
>.|few|TRBV4-1|TRBJ2-7
TGCGCCAGCAGCCAGGTAGTCGGTAAAGCCTACGAGCAGTACTTC
CASSQVVGKAYEQYF
>.|few|TRBV11-2|TRBJ2-6
TGTGCCAGCACCAGGACTCTTCCTGTGTCCTCTGGGGCCAACGTCCTGACTTTC
CASTRTLPVSSGANVLTF
>TRBD2|many|TRBV4-2|TRBJ2-1
TGTGCCAGCAGCCACCAATTAGCTAGCGGGAGACATGAGCAGTTCTTC
CASSHQLASGRHEQFF
>.|.|TRBV5-1|TRBJ2-1
TGCGCCAGCAGCTTAAGAGCCTACAATGAGCAGTTCTTC
CASSLRAYNEQFF
>.|.|TRBV4-3|TRBJ2-3
TGCGCCAGCAGCCAAGAAGGCCCTCCGGGCCCGGCCACAGATACGCAGTATTTT
CASSQEGPPGPATDTQYF
>.|.|TRBV27|TRBJ2-7
TGTGCCAGCAGTTTCCTGGGGGAGCAGTACTTC
CASSFLGEQYF
>TRBD2|many|TRBV20-1|TRBJ2-5
TGCAGTGCTAGAGATATCCTAGCGGGGGGGTACTCGCCAGAGACCCAGTACTTC
CSARDILAGGYSPETQYF
>TRBD1|many|TRBV29-1|TRBJ2-7
TGCAGCGTTGAGAGTCGGTCAGGGGGCTCCTACGAGCAGTACTTC
CSVESRSGGSYEQYF
>TRBD1|few|TRBV3-1|TRBJ1-1
TGTGCCAGCAGCCGATATGACAGGGTGAACACTGAAGCTTTCTTT
CASSRYDRVNTEAFF